The present entry profiles one TCR beta chain with its context. These data are taken from a study of blood T cell repertoires in COVID-19. Study-level information: COVID-19 samples, acute and convalescent, were from the United States, Italy and Spain. Sample material is recorded as cDNA or gDNA derived from T cells, B-cell-depleted T cells, or PBMCs.

How the authors handled the data: The authors estimated nucleated cell counts from reference gene primer amplification. Assay: immunoSEQ multiplex PCR; the TCRdb copy retains only in-frame clones and omits some. That table is the source of V, J and clone size, and D and trimming were worked out from the DNA. In the table there are tens of thousands of clones, around nine tenths of which are singletons. After removal of 2 bases from V and 8 bases from J, the junction contained 5 bases not matched to a gene. The germline V gene has CDR1 MNHEY and CDR2 SVGAGI. The CDR3 length is 13 residues. The sample was peripheral blood. The receptor comes from a man in his fifties with active COVID-19. The genes are TRBV6-5 and TRBJ1-2; 7 nucleotides agree with TRBD1. CDR3 loop: CASSYPDRAGYTF. The CDR3 DNA reads TGTGCCAGCAGTTACCCTGACAGGGCAGGCTACACCTTC.